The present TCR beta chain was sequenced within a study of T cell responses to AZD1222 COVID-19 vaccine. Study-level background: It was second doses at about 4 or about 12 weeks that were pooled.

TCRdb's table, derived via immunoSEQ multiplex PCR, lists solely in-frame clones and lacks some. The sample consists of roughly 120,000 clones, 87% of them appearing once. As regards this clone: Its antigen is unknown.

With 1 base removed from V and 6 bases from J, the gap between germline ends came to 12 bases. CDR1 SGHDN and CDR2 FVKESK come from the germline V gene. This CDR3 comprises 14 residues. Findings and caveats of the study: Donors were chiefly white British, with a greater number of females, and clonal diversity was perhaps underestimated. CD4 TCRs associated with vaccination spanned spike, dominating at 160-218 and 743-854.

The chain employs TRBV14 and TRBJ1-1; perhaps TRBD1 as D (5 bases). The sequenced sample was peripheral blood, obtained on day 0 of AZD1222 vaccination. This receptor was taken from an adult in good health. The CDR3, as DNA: TGTGCCAGCAGCCAAGGGGGGTTCAGGGCTGAAGCTTTCTTT. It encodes CASSQGGFRAEAFF.